Listed below are T cell receptor beta chains from one sample, sequenced in a study of T cell responses to AZD1222 COVID-19 vaccine. Profiling relied on immunoSEQ multiplex PCR, and the TCRdb table lists in-frame clones only, not all of them. The data show some 100,000 clones, about 86% seen once. The sample consisted of peripheral blood, taken on day 0 of AZD1222 vaccination. These receptor sequences come from an adult in good health. CDR3s include the opening cysteine and the closing phenylalanine or tryptophan. D genes are given only for firm matches. Some rows mark clone size as missing; the rest say once, few, many or name a class of expanded clone.

abundance: NA; v_gene: TRBV6-2/TRBV6-3; j_gene: TRBJ1-3; d_gene: NA; CDR3nt: TGTGCCAGCAGTTACTCGAGGACAGGAAACACCATATATTTT; CDR3aa: CASSYSRTGNTIYF
abundance: NA; v_gene: TRBV18; j_gene: TRBJ1-2; d_gene: TRBD1; CDR3nt: TGTGCCAGCTCACCAACGACAGGGGGGTATGGCTACACCTTC; CDR3aa: CASSPTTGGYGYTF
abundance: NA; v_gene: TRBV29-1; j_gene: TRBJ1-1; d_gene: NA; CDR3nt: TGCAGCGTTGAAGCCCCTTTGGTAGCTTTCTTT; CDR3aa: CSVEAPLVAFF
abundance: NA; v_gene: TRBV5-1; j_gene: TRBJ1-5; d_gene: NA; CDR3nt: TGCGCCAGCAGCTTACAACCCTCGACAGAATATAGCAATCAGCCCCAGCATTTT; CDR3aa: CASSLQPSTEYSNQPQHF
abundance: NA; v_gene: TRBV20-1; j_gene: TRBJ1-1; d_gene: NA; CDR3nt: TGCAGTGCTAGTGTAGCCGAGAACACTGAAGCTTTCTTT; CDR3aa: CSASVAENTEAFF
abundance: NA; v_gene: TRBV7-3; j_gene: TRBJ2-2; d_gene: NA; CDR3nt: TGTGCCAGCAGCTTACTTACATCGAACACCGGGGAGCTGTTTTTT; CDR3aa: CASSLLTSNTGELFF
abundance: NA; v_gene: TRBV5-1; j_gene: TRBJ2-1; d_gene: NA; CDR3nt: TGCGCCAGCAGCTCGGACAGTTCCTACAATGAGCAGTTCTTC; CDR3aa: CASSSDSSYNEQFF
abundance: NA; v_gene: TRBV11-3; j_gene: TRBJ2-6; d_gene: NA; CDR3nt: TGTGCCAGCAGCCATAGGGGTACTGGGGCCAACGTCCTGACTTTC; CDR3aa: CASSHRGTGANVLTF
abundance: NA; v_gene: TRBV4-2; j_gene: TRBJ1-2; d_gene: TRBD1; CDR3nt: TGTGCCAGCAGCCGGCAGGGACAGTCGTCAAACTATGGCTACACCTTC; CDR3aa: CASSRQGQSSNYGYTF
abundance: NA; v_gene: TRBV7-3; j_gene: TRBJ2-1; d_gene: NA; CDR3nt: TGTGCCAGCAGCTTAACTGGGAGCTCCTACAATGAGCAGTTCTTC; CDR3aa: CASSLTGSSYNEQFF
abundance: few; v_gene: TRBV19; j_gene: TRBJ2-3; d_gene: NA; CDR3nt: TGTGCCAGTAGTCCAGGACCGCAACCCTTTCTTAGGGATACGCAGTATTTT; CDR3aa: CASSPGPQPFLRDTQYF
abundance: NA; v_gene: TRBV10-3; j_gene: TRBJ2-4; d_gene: TRBD1; CDR3nt: TGTGCCATCAGCGACAGGGGACCCACCAAAAACATTCAGTACTTC; CDR3aa: CAISDRGPTKNIQYF
abundance: NA; v_gene: TRBV7-2; j_gene: TRBJ2-2; d_gene: NA; CDR3nt: TGTGCCAGCAGCTCCCCGGGATTCCAGAACACCGGGGAGCTGTTTTTT; CDR3aa: CASSSPGFQNTGELFF
abundance: once; v_gene: TRBV11-1; j_gene: TRBJ1-3; d_gene: NA; CDR3nt: TGTGCCAGCAGCTCGAGGGAGACGGGAGCTGGAAACACCATATATTTT; CDR3aa: CASSSRETGAGNTIYF
abundance: NA; v_gene: TRBV12-3/TRBV12-4; j_gene: TRBJ2-1; d_gene: NA; CDR3nt: TGTGCCAGCAGTTTAGGCGCCAACAATGAGCAGTTCTTC; CDR3aa: CASSLGANNEQFF
abundance: NA; v_gene: TRBV7-9; j_gene: TRBJ1-3; d_gene: TRBD1; CDR3nt: TGTGCCAGCAGCTTAGGGATTCCGGGACAGGGTTTCGGAAACACCATATATTTT; CDR3aa: CASSLGIPGQGFGNTIYF
abundance: NA; v_gene: TRBV19; j_gene: TRBJ2-2; d_gene: TRBD1; CDR3nt: TGTGCCAGTATGGGAGTCTACAGGGGGAGAACCGGGGAGCTGTTTTTT; CDR3aa: CASMGVYRGRTGELFF
abundance: NA; v_gene: TRBV19; j_gene: TRBJ1-2; d_gene: NA; CDR3nt: TGTGCCAGTAGTTCAAGGAGTAGGGGCTACACCTTC; CDR3aa: CASSSRSRGYTF
abundance: once; v_gene: TRBV18; j_gene: TRBJ1-3; d_gene: NA; CDR3nt: TGTGCCAGCTCAGAGTACTCTGGAAACACCATATATTTT; CDR3aa: CASSEYSGNTIYF
abundance: NA; v_gene: TRBV6-5; j_gene: TRBJ2-1; d_gene: TRBD1; CDR3nt: TGTGCCAGCAGCCCCGACAGGGTCAACAATGAGCAGTTCTTC; CDR3aa: CASSPDRVNNEQFF
abundance: NA; v_gene: TRBV28; j_gene: TRBJ1-5; d_gene: NA; CDR3nt: TGTGCCAGCAGTTTACGTGGGGCCTTAAACTGGCATTTT; CDR3aa: CASSLRGALNWHF